This T cell receptor (beta chain) was sequenced in a study of long-term antiretroviral therapy in people with HIV. Germline V CDR1 and CDR2: SNHLY, FYNNEI. Trimming cost V 4 bases and J 10 bases, with 14 bases left between them. The CDR3 length is 14 residues. Sequencing relied on immunoSEQ assay v3.0, run at survey level. Assay: immunoSEQ multiplex PCR; the TCRdb copy retains only in-frame clones and omits some. Of 10,000 to 15,000 clones in the sample, roughly four fifths were seen once. Regarding this clone: Antigen: not known.

United States facilities provided treatment to all participants with HIV. Study conclusions and caveats: ART adherence, viral resistance and therapy changes were undocumented. Diversity measured after ART increased yet remained under transplant donor controls. Pre-ART expanded clones dominated the repertoire at every time point.

The sequencing used unsorted PBMCs, collected 0.5 years before starting antiretroviral therapy. This rearrangement joins TRBV2 to TRBJ1-6, with D perhaps TRBD1 (6 bases). This TCR was sampled from a middle-aged woman with HIV. The CDR3 bases are TGTGCCAGCAGTGTACACAGGGAAGAATCACCCCTCCACTTT. As protein: CASSVHREESPLHF.